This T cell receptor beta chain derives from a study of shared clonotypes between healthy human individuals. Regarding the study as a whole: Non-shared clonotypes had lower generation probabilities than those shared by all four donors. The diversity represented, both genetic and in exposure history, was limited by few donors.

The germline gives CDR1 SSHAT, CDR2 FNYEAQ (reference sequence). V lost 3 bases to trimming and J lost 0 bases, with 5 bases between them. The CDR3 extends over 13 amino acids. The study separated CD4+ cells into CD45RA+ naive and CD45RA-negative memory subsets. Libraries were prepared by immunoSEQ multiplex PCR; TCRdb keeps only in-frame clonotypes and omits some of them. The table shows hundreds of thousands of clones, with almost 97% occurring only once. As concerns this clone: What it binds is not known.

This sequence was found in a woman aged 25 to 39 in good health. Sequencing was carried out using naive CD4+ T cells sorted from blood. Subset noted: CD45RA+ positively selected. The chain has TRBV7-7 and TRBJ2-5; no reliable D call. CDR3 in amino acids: CASSLGYQETQYF. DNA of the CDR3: TGTGCCAGCAGCTTGGGGTACCAAGAGACCCAGTACTTC.